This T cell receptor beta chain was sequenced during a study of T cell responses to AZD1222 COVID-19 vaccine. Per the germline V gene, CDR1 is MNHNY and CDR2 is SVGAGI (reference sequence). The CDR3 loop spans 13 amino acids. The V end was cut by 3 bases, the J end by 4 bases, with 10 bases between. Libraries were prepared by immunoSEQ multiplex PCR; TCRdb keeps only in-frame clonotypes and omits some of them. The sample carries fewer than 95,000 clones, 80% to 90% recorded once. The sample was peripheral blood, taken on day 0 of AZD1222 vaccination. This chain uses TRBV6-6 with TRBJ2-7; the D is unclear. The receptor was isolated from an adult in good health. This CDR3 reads CASSYRAEYEQYF. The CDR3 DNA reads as TGTGCCAGCAGTTATCGGGCGGAGTACGAGCAGTACTTC.